One T cell receptor (beta chain) is described in this entry. This entry belongs to a study of blood T cell repertoires in COVID-19. The V end lost 4 bases, the J end lost 4 bases, and 10 bases lay between the germline ends. Germline CDR1 reads LNHDA; CDR2 reads SQIVND (reference sequence). The CDR3 runs 13 residues. The authors' processing: Estimation of nucleated cell counts was performed using reference gene primer amplification. The protocol was immunoSEQ multiplex PCR, while the TCRdb copy is restricted to in-frame clones and leaves out a portion. V and J calls and clone size follow that table, whereas D and trimming were derived from the DNA. This sample yields 99,000 or so clones, of which 90% to 95% are seen a single time; roughly 6% belongs to the top ten.

The sample was peripheral blood. The source of this sequence is a human donor in a cohort sampled during active COVID-19. This sequence joins TRBV19 and TRBJ1-2; weak D call: TRBD1 (6 bases). CDR3 amino acids: CASSKLGGYGYTF. CDR3 nucleotide sequence: TGTGCCAGTAGTAAATTAGGGGGCTATGGCTACACCTTC.